Each of the 32 T cell receptor beta chains below was sequenced from the same sample in a study of shared clonotypes between healthy human individuals. Measured with immunoSEQ multiplex PCR; TCRdb has only the in-frame clones, and not every one. The data contain about 2.3 million clones, about nine tenths of them seen just once; the ten biggest clones take up roughly 0.34%. The sequencing input was naive CD4+ T cells from PBMCs. Subset of the sample: CD45RA+ positively selected. All receptors derive from a man aged 18-30 years in good health. Some clones in this sample may be carry-over from other donors' samples.

The chain links TRBV7-9 to TRBJ1-1; TRBD1 is a possible D gene (5 bases). Germline V gene sequence: CDR1 SEHNR, CDR2 FQNEAQ (reference sequence). With 5 bases removed from V and 0 bases from J, the gap between germline ends came to 16 bases. The CDR3 sequence is 16 residues long. CDR3 amino acids: CASSPRRGTMNTEAFF. CDR3 nucleotide sequence: TGTGCCAGCAGCCCCCGTCGGGGGACGATGAACACTGAAGCTTTCTTT. Full variable domain (remainder filled in from reference TRBV7-9 and TRBJ1-1): DTGVSQNPRHKITKRGQNVTFRCDPISEHNRLYWYRQTLGQGPEFLTYFQNEAQLEKSRLLSDRFSAERPKGSFSTLEIQRTEQGDSAMYLCASSPRRGTMNTEAFFGQGTRLTVV.

The rearrangement joins TRBV10-2 to TRBJ2-1; perhaps TRBD2 as D (5 bases). CDR3 length: 12 residues. V was cut by 2 bases and J by 9 bases, with 8 bases left in between. Germline CDR1 reads WSHSY; CDR2 reads SAAADI. The CDR3 bases are TGCGCCAGCAGTGAGATGAGGGCTGAGCAGTTCTTC. Its protein is CASSEMRAEQFF.

CDR3 bases: TGTGCCAGCGGGAAGACGCGGGACAGGGGTTTGGAGCAGTACTTC. Encoded protein: CASGKTRDRGLEQYF. V is TRBV7-2 and J is TRBJ2-7; 10 bases map to TRBD1. CDR3 length: 15 amino acids. Trimming removed 8 bases from V and 7 bases from J; junction bases left unmatched: 14. Per germline, CDR1 SGHTA and CDR2 FQGNSA.

A word on this clone: This sample includes further DNA sequences coding for the same CDR3. This chain uses TRBV7-9 with TRBJ2-1, with D perhaps being TRBD1 or TRBD2 (5 bases each). CDR3 size: 12 residues. V shed 0 bases and J shed 9 bases, with 6 bases lying between them. Germline assignment: CDR1 SEHNR and CDR2 FQNEAQ (reference sequence). This CDR3 is CASSLARGEQFF. CDR3 sequence (DNA): TGTGCCAGCAGCTTAGCGAGGGGTGAGCAGTTCTTC.

This sequence joins TRBV5-1 and TRBJ2-7; 13 bases align to TRBD2. Germline CDR1 is SGHRS and CDR2 is YFSETQ. This CDR3 is 16 amino acids long. V lost 3 bases, J lost 0 bases, and 3 bases stayed unmatched. CDR3 bases: TGCGCCAGCAGCTGGGGACTAGCGGGAATCTCCTACGAGCAGTACTTC. Translated: CASSWGLAGISYEQYF.

The CDR3 region has the DNA TGTGCCAGCACGTACTCCGGACAGCGGGCGTACCTAGGTGGCTACACCTTC. As protein: CASTYSGQRAYLGGYTF. V and J are TRBV5-6 and TRBJ1-2; D is possibly TRBD1 (6 bases). CDR1 and CDR2 from the germline V gene are SGHDT and YYEEEE. V was clipped by 6 bases and J by 7 bases, with 28 bases between them. This CDR3 spans 17 amino acids.

This chain links TRBV4-1 with TRBJ2-7; weak D call: TRBD2 (5 bases). The V end was cut by 2 bases, the J end by 4 bases, with 18 bases between. This CDR3 spans 16 amino acids. The germline V gene encodes CDR1 MGHRA and CDR2 YSYEKL. CDR3: CASSQTLGVSSYEQYF. CDR3 DNA sequence: TGCGCCAGCAGCCAAACCCTCGGGGTTTCTTCGTACGAGCAGTACTTC.

This rearrangement joins TRBV19 to TRBJ2-1; 7 nucleotides match TRBD2. The CDR3 spans 18 residues. Per the germline V gene, CDR1 is LNHDA and CDR2 is SQIVND (reference sequence). The J segment lost 2 bases and the V segment lost 4 bases, leaving 14 bases of the junction unmatched. CDR3 residues: CASSTSAPGLVAYNEQFF. CDR3 sequence (DNA): TGTGCCAGTAGTACCTCCGCTCCCGGACTAGTAGCCTACAATGAGCAGTTCTTC.

The chain combines TRBV5-4 with TRBJ1-4; D is uncertain. CDR1 SGHNT and CDR2 YYREEE come from the germline V gene (reference sequence). The CDR3 length is 13 residues. V gave up 0 bases and J gave up 8 bases, with 8 bases separating them. As DNA, the CDR3 is TGTGCCAGCAGCTTGGACCTCGGGGAAAAACTGTTTTTT. Amino acid sequence: CASSLDLGEKLFF.

CDR3 amino acids: CASTIKQGSGHEQYF. The CDR3 DNA reads TGTGCCAGCACCATCAAACAGGGCTCCGGGCACGAGCAGTACTTC. This chain links TRBV5-4 with TRBJ2-7; the D gene is possibly TRBD1 (6 bases). V was trimmed by 6 bases and J by 5 bases, leaving 21 bases between them. Per the germline V gene, CDR1 is SGHNT and CDR2 is YYREEE (reference sequence). This CDR3 is built from 15 residues.

With regard to this clone: Other DNA sequences of this sample code for an identical CDR3. The chain has TRBV18 and TRBJ2-5; D ambiguous. This CDR3 is 12 amino acids long. CDR1 and CDR2 (germline): KGHSH, LQKENI. Trimming left V 2 bases short and J 5 bases short, with 6 bases between. CDR3: CASSPNRETQYF. The CDR3, as DNA: TGTGCCAGCTCACCAAATCGTGAGACCCAGTACTTC.

The chain uses TRBV28 and TRBJ2-5, with a tentative D call TRBD2 (6 bases). Trimming stripped 6 bases from V and 5 bases from J, with 19 bases between. Germline lookup yields CDR1 MDHEN and CDR2 SYDVKM. The CDR3 consists of 15 residues. CDR3 loop: CASSPPQRREETQYF. The CDR3 nucleotides are TGTGCCAGCAGCCCCCCTCAACGACGGGAGGAGACCCAGTACTTC.

A single count supports this clone. The rearrangement joins TRBV5-5 to TRBJ1-1; 8 nucleotides line up with TRBD1. CDR3 length: 16 residues. V lost 3 bases, J lost 6 bases, and 13 bases stayed unmatched. The germline gives CDR1 SGHKS, CDR2 YYEKEE (reference sequence). CDR3: CASSYWDRWNMAEAFF. The CDR3 nucleotides are TGTGCCAGCAGCTATTGGGACAGGTGGAATATGGCTGAAGCTTTCTTT.

This chain uses TRBV4-1 with TRBJ2-1; unclear D gene. V dropped 6 bases and J dropped 4 bases, with 16 bases sitting between them. Per germline, CDR1 MGHRA and CDR2 YSYEKL. The CDR3 loop spans 15 amino acids. For the CDR3, the DNA is TGCGCCAGCAGTCCTACTTGGGTTCCTTACAATGAGCAGTTCTTC. Its translation is CASSPTWVPYNEQFF.

The chain employs TRBV14 and TRBJ2-7; 10 nucleotides match TRBD1. The length of the CDR3 is 16 residues. Germline CDR1 SGHDN, CDR2 FVKESK. Trimming at V came to 4 bases and at J to 3 bases, leaving 9 bases not matched to a gene. This CDR3 reads CASSPPWGTGVYEQYF. CDR3 DNA sequence: TGTGCCAGCAGCCCCCCCTGGGGGACAGGGGTCTACGAGCAGTACTTC.

The gene calls are TRBV2 and TRBJ1-1; TRBD1 aligns across 10 bases. There are 14 residues in the CDR3. The V gene end was trimmed by 6 bases and the J gene end by 4 bases; junction bases not matched to a gene: 5. Germline assignment: CDR1 SNHLY and CDR2 FYNNEI. The CDR3 DNA is TGTGCCAGCAGAGCGGACAGGGGGGCCACTGAAGCTTTCTTT. It specifies CASRADRGATEAFF.

The chain uses TRBV4-3 and TRBJ2-7; D is unclear. Trimming pared 0 bases from V and 2 bases from J, leaving 5 bases between. The CDR3 spans 13 residues. CDR1 and CDR2 from the germline V gene are LGHNA and YSLEER. CDR3 sequence: CASSQDLAYEQYF. CDR3 nucleotides: TGCGCCAGCAGCCAAGATCTAGCCTACGAGCAGTACTTC.

The chain links TRBV29-1 to TRBJ2-7; D is tentatively TRBD1 or TRBD2 (5 bases each). This CDR3 is built from 11 residues. Trimming shortened V by 3 bases and J by 5 bases, and 8 bases separated the two germline ends. Germline V gene data show CDR1 as SQVTM and CDR2 as ANQGSEA. The CDR3 here is CSVDLGDEQYF. The CDR3 DNA reads as TGCAGCGTTGATCTGGGGGACGAGCAGTACTTC.

Comment on this clone: This specimen includes other DNA sequences encoding the same CDR3. This rearrangement joins TRBV2 to TRBJ2-3; D not resolved. The CDR3 extends over 12 amino acids. Germline V gene data show CDR1 as SNHLY and CDR2 as FYNNEI. V was cut by 8 bases and J by 2 bases, with 8 bases left in between. DNA of the CDR3: TGTGCCAGCCGTGGTATCACAGATACGCAGTATTTT. Translation: CASRGITDTQYF.

In regard to this clone: Other DNA sequences in this specimen translate into the identical CDR3. The chain carries TRBV28 and TRBJ2-7, with D possibly matching TRBD2 (6 bases). V lost 2 bases and J lost 2, with 10 bases in between. Germline CDR1 reads MDHEN; CDR2 reads SYDVKM. This CDR3 region has 14 residues. This chain's CDR3 is CASSLAGTAYEQYF. DNA for the CDR3: TGTGCCAGCAGTTTAGCCGGGACTGCCTACGAGCAGTACTTC.

The chain has TRBV5-4 and TRBJ2-2; D not resolved. With 2 bases removed from V and 6 bases from J, the gap between germline ends came to 8 bases. CDR3 length equals 13 residues. Germline V gives CDR1 SGHNT, CDR2 YYREEE (reference sequence). CDR3 DNA sequence: TGTGCCAGCAGCTTCGGAGAGGCCGGGGAGCTGTTTTTT. It translates to CASSFGEAGELFF.

As concerns this clone: No conserved phenylalanine or tryptophan ends this CDR3, so it is likely a read error. The limits of the CDR3 on the DNA are not certain, so only TCRdb's listed CDR3 is given. V and J are TRBV7-9 and TRBJ1-1. The CDR3 numbers 13 amino acids, ends counted. The V gene's germline CDR1 is SEHNR and CDR2 FQNEAQ (reference sequence). The CDR3 spells CASSLASGAILVG.

The gene calls are TRBV28 and TRBJ2-7; the match to TRBD2 covers 13 bases. The CDR3 is 17 amino acids. In germline, CDR1 is MDHEN, CDR2 SYDVKM. V gave up 5 bases and J gave up 3 bases; unmatched junction bases: 10. The CDR3 region has the DNA TGTGCCAGCAGTGGACAGGGACTAGCGGGAATACTCTACGAGCAGTACTTC. It specifies CASSGQGLAGILYEQYF.

This clone was counted only a few times. The CDR3 region is CASSLVRGKPQHF. The CDR3 DNA reads as TGTGCCAGCAGTCTGGTCAGGGGGAAGCCCCAGCATTTT. The rearrangement joins TRBV28 to TRBJ1-5; TRBD1 matches 7 bases. The CDR3 runs to 13 residues. Germline V lookup: CDR1 MDHEN, CDR2 SYDVKM. V lost 5 bases and J lost 8; bases outside the gene matches: 6.

In its sample, this clone was seen once. This chain connects TRBV6-5 to TRBJ1-2, with D possibly TRBD1 on 6 matching bases. The germline V gene encodes CDR1 MNHEY and CDR2 SVGAGI. The CDR3 sequence is 14 residues long. V dropped 4 bases and J dropped 8 bases, with 17 bases sitting between them. This chain's CDR3 is CASSWGGTRGGYTF. The CDR3 DNA follows: TGTGCCAGCAGTTGGGGAGGGACCAGGGGCGGCTACACCTTC.

The chain combines TRBV10-3 with TRBJ1-1, with D unresolved. Trimming took off 2 bases at V and 8 bases at J, with 18 bases between the two ends. From germline, CDR1 is ENHRY and CDR2 SYGVKD. This CDR3 has 15 residues. This CDR3 is CAISELLRSGQEAFF. CDR3 in DNA: TGTGCCATCAGTGAGCTCCTCAGGAGCGGGCAGGAAGCTTTCTTT.

About this clone: The same CDR3 also results from other DNA sequences found in this sample. CDR3 sequence reads: CASSFGGLNTEAFF. In nucleotides, the CDR3 is TGTGCCAGCAGCTTCGGGGGGCTGAACACTGAAGCTTTCTTT. The gene calls are TRBV5-4 and TRBJ1-1; perhaps TRBD1 as D (6 bases). The length of the CDR3 is 14 residues. CDR1 and CDR2 from the germline V gene are SGHNT and YYREEE (reference sequence). The V end lost 2 bases, the J end lost 0 bases, and 8 bases lay between the germline ends.

V gene TRBV19 combines with J gene TRBJ2-6, with D possibly TRBD1 on 6 matching bases. Germline CDR1 is LNHDA and CDR2 is SQIVND (reference sequence). CDR3 length equals 16 residues. Trimming took off 9 bases at V and 0 bases at J, with 15 bases between the two ends. The CDR3 protein is CASIPGHYSGANVLTF. The DNA for the CDR3 is TGTGCCAGCATCCCGGGACATTACTCTGGGGCCAACGTCCTGACTTTC.

The sample holds one count of this clone. The chain links TRBV5-4 to TRBJ2-3; the D call may be TRBD1 or TRBD2 (5 bases each). The V end was cut by 4 bases, the J end by 13 bases, with 16 bases between. Germline V gives CDR1 SGHNT, CDR2 YYREEE (reference sequence). This CDR3 has 12 amino acids. DNA for the CDR3: TGTGCCAGCAGCGTTGTGGCAGGGACGAAGTATTTT. Translating it yields CASSVVAGTKYF.

The V and J genes are TRBV14 and TRBJ2-7, with a possible D match to TRBD1 (6 bases). In germline, CDR1 is SGHDN, CDR2 FVKESK. CDR3 length: 15 residues. V lost 1 base to trimming and J lost 4 bases, with 14 bases between them. The CDR3 reads CASSQGTADYYEQYF. For the CDR3, the DNA is TGTGCCAGCAGCCAAGGGACAGCGGATTATTACGAGCAGTACTTC.

The chain recombines TRBV7-9 with TRBJ2-5; D is perhaps TRBD2 (5 bases). The J call may be incorrect, as the DNA end agrees better with TRBJ2-7. The CDR3 runs to 14 residues. The germline CDR1 and CDR2 sequences are SEHNR and FQNEAQ (reference sequence). CDR3 residues: CASSPEGGRAEQYF. CDR3 nucleotides: TGTGCCAGCAGCCCCGAGGGCGGTAGAGCCGAGCAGTACTTC.

For this clone: Other nucleotide sequences in the sample specify the same CDR3. V usage is TRBV5-1 and J usage is TRBJ2-1; no clear D gene. Germline-derived CDR1 and CDR2 are SGHRS and YFSETQ. The CDR3 runs to 11 residues. V dropped 4 bases and J dropped 8 bases, with 7 bases sitting between them. DNA of the CDR3: TGCGCCAGCAGCCTTGTGGATGAGCAGTTCTTC. This codes for CASSLVDEQFF.